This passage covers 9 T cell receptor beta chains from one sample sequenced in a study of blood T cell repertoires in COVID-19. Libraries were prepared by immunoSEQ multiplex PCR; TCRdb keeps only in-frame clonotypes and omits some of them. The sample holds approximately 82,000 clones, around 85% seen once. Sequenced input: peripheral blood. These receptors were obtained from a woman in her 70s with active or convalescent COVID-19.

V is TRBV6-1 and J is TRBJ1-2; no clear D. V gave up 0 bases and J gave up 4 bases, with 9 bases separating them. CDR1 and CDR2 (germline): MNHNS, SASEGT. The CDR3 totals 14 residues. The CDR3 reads CASSEATAFYGYTF. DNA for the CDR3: TGTGCCAGCAGTGAAGCAACCGCGTTCTATGGCTACACCTTC.

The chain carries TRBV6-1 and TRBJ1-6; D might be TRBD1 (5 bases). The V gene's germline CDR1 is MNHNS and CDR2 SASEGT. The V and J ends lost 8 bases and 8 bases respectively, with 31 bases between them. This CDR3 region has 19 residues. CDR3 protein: CASGGGRALVGVWDSPLHF. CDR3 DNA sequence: TGTGCCAGCGGTGGTGGCCGGGCATTGGTAGGGGTTTGGGATTCACCCCTCCACTTT.

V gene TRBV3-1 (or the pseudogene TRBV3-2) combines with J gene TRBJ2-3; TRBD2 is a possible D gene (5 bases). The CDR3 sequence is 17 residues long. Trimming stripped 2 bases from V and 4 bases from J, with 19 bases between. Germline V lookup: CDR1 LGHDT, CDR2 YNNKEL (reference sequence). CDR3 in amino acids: CASSQLAHCGLPDTQYF. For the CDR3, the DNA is TGTGCCAGCAGCCAACTCGCTCACTGCGGGCTCCCAGATACGCAGTATTTT.

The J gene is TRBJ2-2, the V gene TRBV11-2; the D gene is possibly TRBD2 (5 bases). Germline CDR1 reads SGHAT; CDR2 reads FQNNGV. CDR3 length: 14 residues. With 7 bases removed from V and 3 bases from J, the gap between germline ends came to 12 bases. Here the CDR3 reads CASKRLIDTGELFF. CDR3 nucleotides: TGTGCCAGCAAAAGACTAATAGACACCGGGGAGCTGTTTTTT. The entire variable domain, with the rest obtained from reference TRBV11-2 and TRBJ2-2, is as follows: EAGVAQSPRYKIIEKRQSVAFWCNPISGHATLYWYQQILGQGPKLLIQFQNNGVVDDSQLPKDRFSAERLKGVDSTLKIQPAKLEDSAVYLCASKRLIDTGELFFGEGSRLTVL.

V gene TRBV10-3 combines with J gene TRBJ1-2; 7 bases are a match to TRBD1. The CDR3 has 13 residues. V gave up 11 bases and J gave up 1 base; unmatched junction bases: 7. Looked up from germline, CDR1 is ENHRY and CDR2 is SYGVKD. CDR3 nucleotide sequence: TGTGCCGTCCGACAGGGAGGTAACTATGGCTACACCTTC. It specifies CAVRQGGNYGYTF.

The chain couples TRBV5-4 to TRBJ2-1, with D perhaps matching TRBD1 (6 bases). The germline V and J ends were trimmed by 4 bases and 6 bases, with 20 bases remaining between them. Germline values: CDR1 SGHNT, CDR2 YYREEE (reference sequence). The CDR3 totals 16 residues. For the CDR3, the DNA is TGTGCCAGCAGCATAAAGACAGGTAGACAGGTCAATGAGCAGTTCTTC. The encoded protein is CASSIKTGRQVNEQFF.

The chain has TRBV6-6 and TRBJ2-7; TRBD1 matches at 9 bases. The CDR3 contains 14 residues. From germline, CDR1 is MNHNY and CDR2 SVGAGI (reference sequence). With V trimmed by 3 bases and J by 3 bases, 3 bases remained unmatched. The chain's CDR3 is CASSYGTGLYEQYF. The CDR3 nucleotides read TGTGCCAGCAGTTATGGGACAGGGCTCTACGAGCAGTACTTC.

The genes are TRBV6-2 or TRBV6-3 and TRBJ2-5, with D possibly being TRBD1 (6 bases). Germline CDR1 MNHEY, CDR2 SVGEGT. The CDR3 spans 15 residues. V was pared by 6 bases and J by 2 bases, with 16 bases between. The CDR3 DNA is TGTGCCAGCAGCGCAACTAGTAGGGGGCAAGAGACCCAGTACTTC. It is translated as CASSATSRGQETQYF.

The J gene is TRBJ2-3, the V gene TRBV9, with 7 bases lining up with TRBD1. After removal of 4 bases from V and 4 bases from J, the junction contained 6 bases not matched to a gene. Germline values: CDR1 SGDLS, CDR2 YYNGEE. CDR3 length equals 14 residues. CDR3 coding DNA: TGTGCCAGCAGCATCCGACAGGGAGCAGATACGCAGTATTTT. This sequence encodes CASSIRQGADTQYF.